The 10 T cell receptor beta chains presented below share a single source sample, sequenced in a study of shared clonotypes between healthy human individuals. TCRdb's copy holds only in-frame clones and misses some; the assay was immunoSEQ multiplex PCR. In the table there are fewer than 850,000 clones, 72% of which are singletons. Sequenced material: memory CD4+ T cells sorted from blood. Subset: CD45RA-negative fraction. The receptor source for this set is a woman in her thirties in good health.

This clone was recorded once. The V call is TRBV11-1, the J call TRBJ2-1; TRBD2 aligns across 7 bases. Germline CDR1 reads SGHAT; CDR2 reads FQDESV (reference sequence). Germline trimming cut 2 bases from V and 8 bases from J; bases unmatched to any gene: 12. The CDR3 extends over 16 amino acids. CDR3 in DNA: TGTGCCAGCAGCTTACAAGCGGGGTGGAGTTGGGATGAGCAGTTCTTC. Residues: CASSLQAGWSWDEQFF.

The chain is built from TRBV9 and TRBJ2-7, with 10 bases identical to TRBD2. CDR3 length equals 16 residues. CDR1 SGDLS and CDR2 YYNGEE come from the germline V gene. The trim removed 7 bases at V and 4 bases at J, leaving 14 bases unmatched. The CDR3 sequence is CASPGGLAGDLYEQYF. The CDR3 DNA follows: TGTGCCAGCCCCGGGGGGCTAGCGGGAGATTTGTACGAGCAGTACTTC.

As to this clone: Other DNA sequences from this sample encode an identical CDR3 as well. The J gene is TRBJ2-3, the V gene TRBV6-1; 8 nucleotides line up with TRBD2. V lost 4 bases, J lost 6 bases, and 3 bases stayed unmatched. This CDR3 spans 13 amino acids. CDR1 and CDR2 from the germline V gene are MNHNS and SASEGT. This CDR3 reads CASSGRLADTQYF. The CDR3 DNA reads TGTGCCAGCAGTGGACGACTAGCGGATACGCAGTATTTT.

This sequence joins TRBV6-6 and TRBJ1-4, with D uncertain. The germline V gene encodes CDR1 MNHNY and CDR2 SVGAGI (reference sequence). V lost 9 bases and J 5 bases, leaving 4 bases between the germline ends. This CDR3 region has 10 residues. The CDR3 reads CARRNEKLFF. The CDR3 DNA reads as TGTGCCAGAAGGAATGAAAAACTGTTTTTT.

The J gene is TRBJ1-3, the V gene TRBV19, with D uncertain. The CDR3 has 16 amino acids. V lost 3 bases, J lost 0 bases, and 12 bases lay in between. In germline, CDR1 is LNHDA, CDR2 SQIVND (reference sequence). In nucleotides, the CDR3 is TGTGCCAGTAGTATTCCCCGATCGAGCTCTGGAAACACCATATATTTT. It codes for CASSIPRSSSGNTIYF.

This chain connects TRBV5-1 to TRBJ2-1; D remains ambiguous. Germline values: CDR1 SGHRS, CDR2 YFSETQ. The CDR3 totals 15 residues. V was cut by 0 bases and J by 6 bases, with 13 bases left in between. The CDR3 coding sequence is TGCGCCAGCAGCTTGGGTAGATATCAAGCCAATGAGCAGTTCTTC. It encodes CASSLGRYQANEQFF.

A single count supports this clone. The rearrangement links TRBV19 to TRBJ2-6; 8 bases are shared with TRBD1. Germline CDR1 and CDR2: LNHDA and SQIVND (reference sequence). CDR3 length equals 14 residues. V was pared by 6 bases and J by 4 bases, with 2 bases of the junction left unmatched. The CDR3 reads CASRGQAGANVLTF. As DNA, the CDR3 is TGTGCCAGTAGGGGACAGGCAGGGGCCAACGTCCTGACTTTC.

The rearrangement uses TRBV5-5 and TRBJ1-3; a weak D match, TRBD1 (6 bases). Trimming removed 1 base from V and 4 bases from J, with 9 bases in between. The CDR3 loop spans 14 amino acids. Germline CDR1 reads SGHKS; CDR2 reads YYEKEE (reference sequence). The CDR3 nucleotides read TGTGCCAGCAGCTTGTGGGGGGCGGGAAACACCATATATTTT. The encoded protein is CASSLWGAGNTIYF. The entire variable domain, with the rest obtained from reference TRBV5-5 and TRBJ1-3, is as follows: DAGVTQSPTHLIKTRGQQVTLRCSPISGHKSVSWYQQVLGQGPQFIFQYYEKEERGRGNFPDRFSARQFPNYSSELNVNALLLGDSALYLCASSLWGAGNTIYFGEGSWLTVV.

This chain joins TRBV30 and TRBJ2-7; 7 bases line up with TRBD1. Looked up from germline, CDR1 is GTSNPN and CDR2 is SVGIG (reference sequence). The CDR3 has 13 amino acids. Unmatched junction bases numbered 9, after V lost 5 bases and J lost 5 bases. This chain's CDR3 is CAWDSGTAHEQYF. CDR3 nucleotide sequence: TGTGCCTGGGATTCCGGGACAGCCCACGAGCAGTACTTC.

The CDR3 is CASSPERFGELFF. The DNA for the CDR3 is TGTGCCAGCAGCCCTGAGAGATTCGGGGAGCTGTTTTTT. The chain combines TRBV7-3 with TRBJ2-2; D unresolved. Germline CDR1 reads SGHTA; CDR2 reads FQGTGA. The CDR3 extends over 13 amino acids. Deletions cut 5 bases from V and 7 bases from J, with 11 bases between.